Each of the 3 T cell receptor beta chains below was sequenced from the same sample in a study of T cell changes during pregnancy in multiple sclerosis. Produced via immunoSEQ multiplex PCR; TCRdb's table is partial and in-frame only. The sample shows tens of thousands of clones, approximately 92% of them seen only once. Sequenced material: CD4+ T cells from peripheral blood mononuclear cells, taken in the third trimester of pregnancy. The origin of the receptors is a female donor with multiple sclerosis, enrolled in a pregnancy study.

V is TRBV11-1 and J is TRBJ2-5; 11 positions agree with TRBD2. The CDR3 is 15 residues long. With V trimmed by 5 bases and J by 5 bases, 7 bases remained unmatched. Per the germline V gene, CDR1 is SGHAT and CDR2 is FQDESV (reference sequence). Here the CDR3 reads CASSQKLAGVETQYF. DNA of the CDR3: TGTGCCAGCAGCCAGAAACTAGCGGGGGTTGAGACCCAGTACTTC.

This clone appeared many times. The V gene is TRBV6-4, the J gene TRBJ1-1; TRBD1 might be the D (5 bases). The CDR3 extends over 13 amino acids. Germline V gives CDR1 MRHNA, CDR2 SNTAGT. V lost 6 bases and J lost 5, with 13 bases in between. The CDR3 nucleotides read TGTGCCAGCAGCGTAGGGGTTGAGACTGAAGCTTTCTTT. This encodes CASSVGVETEAFF.

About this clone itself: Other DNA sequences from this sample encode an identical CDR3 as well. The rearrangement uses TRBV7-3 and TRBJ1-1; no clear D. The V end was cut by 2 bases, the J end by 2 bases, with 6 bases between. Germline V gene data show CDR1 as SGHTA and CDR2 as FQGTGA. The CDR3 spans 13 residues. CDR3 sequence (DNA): TGTGCCAGCAGCTTACAGGAAAACACTGAAGCTTTCTTT. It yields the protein CASSLQENTEAFF.